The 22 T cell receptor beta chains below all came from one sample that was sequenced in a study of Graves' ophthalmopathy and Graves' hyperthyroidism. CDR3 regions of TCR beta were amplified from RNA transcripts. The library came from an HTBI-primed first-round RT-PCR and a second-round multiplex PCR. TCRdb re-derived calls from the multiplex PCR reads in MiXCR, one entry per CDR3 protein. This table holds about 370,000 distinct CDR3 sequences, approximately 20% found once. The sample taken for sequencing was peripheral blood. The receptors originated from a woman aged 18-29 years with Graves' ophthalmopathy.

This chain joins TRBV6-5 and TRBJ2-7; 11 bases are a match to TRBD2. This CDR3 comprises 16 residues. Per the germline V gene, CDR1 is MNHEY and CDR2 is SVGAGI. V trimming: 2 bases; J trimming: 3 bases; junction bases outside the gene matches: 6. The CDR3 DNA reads TGTGCCAGCAGTTACGCGGGACTAGCGGAGTACTACGAGCAGTACTTC. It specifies CASSYAGLAEYYEQYF.

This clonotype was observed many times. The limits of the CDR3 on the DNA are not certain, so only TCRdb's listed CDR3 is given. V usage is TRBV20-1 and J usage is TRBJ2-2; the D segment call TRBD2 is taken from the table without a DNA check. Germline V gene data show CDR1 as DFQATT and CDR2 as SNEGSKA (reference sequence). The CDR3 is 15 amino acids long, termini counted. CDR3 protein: CSAGRTSGTPGSCFF.

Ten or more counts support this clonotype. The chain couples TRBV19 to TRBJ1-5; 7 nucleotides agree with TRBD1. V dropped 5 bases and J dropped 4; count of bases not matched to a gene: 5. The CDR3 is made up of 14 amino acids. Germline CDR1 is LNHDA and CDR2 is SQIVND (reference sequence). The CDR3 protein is CASSQTGRNQPQHF. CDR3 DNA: TGTGCCAGTAGTCAGACAGGGAGGAATCAGCCCCAGCATTTT.

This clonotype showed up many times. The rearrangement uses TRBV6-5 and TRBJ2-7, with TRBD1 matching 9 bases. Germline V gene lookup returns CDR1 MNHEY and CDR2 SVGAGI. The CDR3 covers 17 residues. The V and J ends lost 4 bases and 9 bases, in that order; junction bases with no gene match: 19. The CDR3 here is CASSSRDRATYPLPQYF. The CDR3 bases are TGTGCCAGCAGTTCCCGGGACAGGGCGACGTATCCCCTGCCGCAGTACTTC.

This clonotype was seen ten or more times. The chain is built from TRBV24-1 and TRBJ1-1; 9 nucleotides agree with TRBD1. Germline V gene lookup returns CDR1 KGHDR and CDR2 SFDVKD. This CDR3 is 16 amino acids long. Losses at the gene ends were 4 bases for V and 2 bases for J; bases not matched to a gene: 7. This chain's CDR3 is CATSELDRGPNTEAFF. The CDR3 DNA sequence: TGTGCCACCAGTGAGCTGGACAGGGGCCCCAACACTGAAGCTTTCTTT.

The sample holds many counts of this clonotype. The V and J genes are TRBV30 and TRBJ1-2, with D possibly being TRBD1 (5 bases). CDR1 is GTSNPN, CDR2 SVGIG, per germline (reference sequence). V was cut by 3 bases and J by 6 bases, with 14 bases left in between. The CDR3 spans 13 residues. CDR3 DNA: TGTGCCTGGAGCGGGACTTTGGTCAATGGCTACACCTTC. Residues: CAWSGTLVNGYTF.

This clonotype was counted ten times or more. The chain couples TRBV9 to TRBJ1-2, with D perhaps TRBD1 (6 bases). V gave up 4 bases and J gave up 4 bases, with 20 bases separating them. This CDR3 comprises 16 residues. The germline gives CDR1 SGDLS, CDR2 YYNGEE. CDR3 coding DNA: TGTGCCAGCAGCTCCCCCCGGGGGGCCGAGACCTATGGCTACACCTTC. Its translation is CASSSPRGAETYGYTF.

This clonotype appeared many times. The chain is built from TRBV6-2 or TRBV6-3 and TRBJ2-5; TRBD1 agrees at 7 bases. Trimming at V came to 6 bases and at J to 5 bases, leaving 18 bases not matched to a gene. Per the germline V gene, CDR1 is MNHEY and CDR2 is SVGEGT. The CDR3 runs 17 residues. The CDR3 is CASSRMVRDSRSETQYF. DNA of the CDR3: TGTGCCAGCAGCCGGATGGTTCGGGACAGTCGATCGGAGACCCAGTACTTC.

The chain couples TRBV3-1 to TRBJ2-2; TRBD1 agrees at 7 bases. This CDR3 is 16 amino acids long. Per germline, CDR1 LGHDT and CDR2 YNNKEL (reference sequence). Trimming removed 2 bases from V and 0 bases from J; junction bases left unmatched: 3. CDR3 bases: TGTGCCAGCAGCCAAAAGGGGACAGCGAACACCGGGGAGCTGTTTTTT. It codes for CASSQKGTANTGELFF.

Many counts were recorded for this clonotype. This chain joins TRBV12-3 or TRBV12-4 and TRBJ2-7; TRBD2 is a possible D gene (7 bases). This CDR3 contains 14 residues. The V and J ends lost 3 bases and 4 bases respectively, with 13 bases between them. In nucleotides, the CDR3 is TGTGCCAGCAGTTTCGTGGGAGGGGGGTACGAGCAGTACTTC. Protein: CASSFVGGGYEQYF.

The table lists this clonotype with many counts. Here the CDR3 reads CASTSQILNTEAFF. The CDR3 DNA reads as TGTGCCAGCACCTCACAGATACTTAACACTGAAGCTTTCTTT. This chain connects TRBV6-5 to TRBJ1-1, with D unclear. The V gene's germline CDR1 is MNHEY and CDR2 SVGAGI. This CDR3 is built from 14 residues. Trimming cost V 7 bases and J 2 bases, with 14 bases left between them.

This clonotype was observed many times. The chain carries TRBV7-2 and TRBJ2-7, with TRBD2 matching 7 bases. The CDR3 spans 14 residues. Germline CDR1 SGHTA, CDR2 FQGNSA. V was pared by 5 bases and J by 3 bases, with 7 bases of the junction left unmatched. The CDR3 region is CASSPGGLNYEQYF. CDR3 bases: TGTGCCAGCAGCCCCGGGGGACTAAACTACGAGCAGTACTTC.

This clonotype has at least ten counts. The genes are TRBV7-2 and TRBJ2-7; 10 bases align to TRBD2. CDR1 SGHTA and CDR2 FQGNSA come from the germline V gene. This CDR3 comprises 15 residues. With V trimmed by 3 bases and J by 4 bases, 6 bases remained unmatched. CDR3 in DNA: TGTGCCAGCAGCTTTTCGAGCGGGGGGGTGTACGAGCAGTACTTC. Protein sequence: CASSFSSGGVYEQYF.

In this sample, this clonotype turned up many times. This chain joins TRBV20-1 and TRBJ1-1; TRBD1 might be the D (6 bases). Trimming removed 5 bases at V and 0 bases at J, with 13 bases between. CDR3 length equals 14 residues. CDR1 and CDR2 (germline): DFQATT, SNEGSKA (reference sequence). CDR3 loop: CSARTPGVNTEAFF. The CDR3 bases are TGCAGTGCTCGAACCCCAGGGGTGAACACTGAAGCTTTCTTT.

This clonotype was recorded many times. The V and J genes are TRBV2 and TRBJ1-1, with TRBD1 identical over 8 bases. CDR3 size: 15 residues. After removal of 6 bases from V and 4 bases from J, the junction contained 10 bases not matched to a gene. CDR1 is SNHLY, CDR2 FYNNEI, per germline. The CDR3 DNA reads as TGTGCCAGCAGACCAGAACTCACAGGGGGCACTGAAGCTTTCTTT. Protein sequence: CASRPELTGGTEAFF.

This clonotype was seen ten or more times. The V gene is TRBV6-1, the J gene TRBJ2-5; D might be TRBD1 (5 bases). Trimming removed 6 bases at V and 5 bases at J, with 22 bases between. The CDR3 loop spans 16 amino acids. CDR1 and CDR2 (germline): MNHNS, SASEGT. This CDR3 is CASSPTDGQPGETQYF. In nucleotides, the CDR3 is TGTGCCAGCAGCCCGACAGACGGCCAACCCGGGGAGACCCAGTACTTC.

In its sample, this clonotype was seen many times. The CDR3 spells CASSFGRGGADSPLHF. The CDR3 DNA reads TGTGCCAGCAGCTTCGGCAGAGGGGGCGCGGATTCACCCCTCCACTTT. V is TRBV7-2 and J is TRBJ1-6; TRBD1 matches at 7 bases. Germline V gene sequence: CDR1 SGHTA, CDR2 FQGNSA. V lost 3 bases and J lost 8; bases outside the gene matches: 10. There are 16 residues in the CDR3. Filled out from reference TRBV7-2 and TRBJ1-6, the complete variable domain reads GAGVSQSPSNKVTEKGKDVELRCDPISGHTALYWYRQSLGQGLEFLIYFQGNSAPDKSGLPSDRFSAERTGGSVSTLTIQRTQQEDSAVYLCASSFGRGGADSPLHFGNGTRLTVT.

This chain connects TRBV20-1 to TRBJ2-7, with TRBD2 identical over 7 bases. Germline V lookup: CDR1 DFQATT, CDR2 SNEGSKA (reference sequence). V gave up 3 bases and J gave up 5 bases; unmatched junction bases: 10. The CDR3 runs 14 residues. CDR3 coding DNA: TGCAGTGCTAGCTTGGGCGGGAGTCTCAACGAGCAGTACTTC. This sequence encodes CSASLGGSLNEQYF.

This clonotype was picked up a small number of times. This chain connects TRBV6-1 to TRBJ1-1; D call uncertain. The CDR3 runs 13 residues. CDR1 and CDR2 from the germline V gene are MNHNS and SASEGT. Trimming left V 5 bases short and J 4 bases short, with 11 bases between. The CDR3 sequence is CASSTVGLTEAFF. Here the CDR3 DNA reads TGTGCCAGCAGTACGGTGGGTCTCACTGAAGCTTTCTTT.

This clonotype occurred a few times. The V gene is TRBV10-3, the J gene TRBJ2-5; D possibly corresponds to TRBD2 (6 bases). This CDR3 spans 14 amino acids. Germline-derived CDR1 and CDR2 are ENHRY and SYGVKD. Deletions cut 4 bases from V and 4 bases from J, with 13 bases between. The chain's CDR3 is CAISAALEGETQYF. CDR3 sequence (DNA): TGTGCCATCAGTGCAGCCCTGGAGGGAGAGACCCAGTACTTC.

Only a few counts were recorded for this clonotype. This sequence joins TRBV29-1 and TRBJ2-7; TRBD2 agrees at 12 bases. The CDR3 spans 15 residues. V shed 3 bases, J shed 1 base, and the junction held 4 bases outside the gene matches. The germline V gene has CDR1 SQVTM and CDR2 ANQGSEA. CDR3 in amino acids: CSVDALAGGSYEQYF. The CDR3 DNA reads TGCAGCGTTGATGCACTAGCGGGAGGATCCTACGAGCAGTACTTC.

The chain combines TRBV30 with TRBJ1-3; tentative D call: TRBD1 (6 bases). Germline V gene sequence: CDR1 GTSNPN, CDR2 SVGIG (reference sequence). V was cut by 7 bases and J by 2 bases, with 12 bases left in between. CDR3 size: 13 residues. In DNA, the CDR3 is TGTGCCTACAGGGCAGGGGCTGGAAACACCATATATTTT. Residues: CAYRAGAGNTIYF.